This T cell receptor beta chain was observed in a study of early T cells in non-severe SARS-CoV-2 infection. Study in general: The chains were unpaired, and the sequenced material was bulk RNA from unsorted whole blood.

In TCRdb, the 5' RACE reads were re-called with MiXCR into one record per CDR3 protein. Of roughly 20,000 distinct CDR3 sequences in the sample, under 5% are singletons; the top ten hold around 1.6%. Trimming removed 3 bases from V and 2 bases from J; junction bases left unmatched: 4. Germline CDR1 and CDR2: LNHNV and YYDKDF (reference sequence). This CDR3 is 15 amino acids long. This clonotype was observed at least ten times. Input material: whole blood. The clonotype comes from an adult who was a healthcare worker with PCR-confirmed SARS-CoV-2 infection or an uninfected control (not recorded which). This rearrangement joins TRBV15 to TRBJ2-1; 7 nucleotides line up with TRBD1. The CDR3 DNA reads TGTGCCACCAGCAGTCAGGGGGACCCCTACAATGAGCAGTTCTTC. This codes for CATSSQGDPYNEQFF. Based on the CDR3 plus reference TRBV15 and TRBJ2-1, the full variable domain is DAMVIQNPRYQVTQFGKPVTLSCSQTLNHNVMYWYQQKSSQAPKLLFHYYDKDFNNEADTPDNFQSRRPNTSFCFLDIRSPGLGDTAMYLCATSSQGDPYNEQFFGPGTRLTVL.